This T cell receptor beta chain was recorded in a study of blood T cell repertoires in COVID-19. Sequenced by immunoSEQ multiplex PCR; TCRdb stores in-frame clones only, minus some. The table shows approximately 260,000 clones, with 84% occurring only once. Each participant's cohort was designated according to participant-reported clinical history. The junction had 7 bases not matched to a gene; V was cut back by 3 bases and J by 7 bases. Germline loops: CDR1 MNHEY, CDR2 SVGEGT. This CDR3 is built from 16 residues. The J gene is TRBJ1-6, the V gene TRBV6-2 or TRBV6-3; 9 bases align to TRBD1. The sequenced sample was PBMCs or T cells enriched from blood (not recorded which). The receptor's source is a man aged 50 to 60 who had recovered from COVID-19. The CDR3 sequence is CASSYLTGGGNSPLHF. The CDR3 region has the DNA TGTGCCAGCAGTTATCTTACAGGGGGCGGCAATTCACCCCTCCACTTT.